Listed here are 2 T cell receptor beta chains from one sample, sequenced in a study of T cells in Graves' hyperthyroidism and ophthalmopathy. TCR beta CDR3 regions were amplified from RNA transcripts. Using the HTBI primer set, a first-round RT-PCR was run on the TCR CDR3. TCRdb itself ran the multiplex PCR reads through MiXCR, one entry per CDR3 protein. The table lists a few hundred thousand distinct CDR3 sequences, around 15% of them singletons. Material: blood. Source of these receptors: a woman between 45 and 65 years old with Graves' hyperthyroidism that later progressed to Graves' ophthalmopathy.

The chain joins TRBV19 to TRBJ2-1; D is possibly TRBD2 (10 bases). The CDR3 is 20 amino acids. Germline V gene lookup returns CDR1 LNHDA and CDR2 SQIVND (reference sequence). With 5 bases removed from V and 6 bases from J, the gap between germline ends came to 32 bases. The CDR3 DNA reads TGTGCCAGTAGTGACCGGGACAGGGTTGGTAAAGCGGGAGGGCTCAATGAGCAGTTCTTC. This translates into CASSDRDRVGKAGGLNEQFF.

Concerning this clonotype: One end of the junction does not line up with germline, which may come from a read error. This rearrangement joins TRBV4-2 to TRBJ1-1; D not resolved. The CDR3 extends over 15 amino acids. Germline CDR1 and CDR2: LGHNA and YNFKEQ. CDR3 nucleotides: TGTGCCAGCAGCCAACCCACCCTCGGGAACACTGAAGCTCTCTTT. This encodes CASSQPTLGNTEALF.